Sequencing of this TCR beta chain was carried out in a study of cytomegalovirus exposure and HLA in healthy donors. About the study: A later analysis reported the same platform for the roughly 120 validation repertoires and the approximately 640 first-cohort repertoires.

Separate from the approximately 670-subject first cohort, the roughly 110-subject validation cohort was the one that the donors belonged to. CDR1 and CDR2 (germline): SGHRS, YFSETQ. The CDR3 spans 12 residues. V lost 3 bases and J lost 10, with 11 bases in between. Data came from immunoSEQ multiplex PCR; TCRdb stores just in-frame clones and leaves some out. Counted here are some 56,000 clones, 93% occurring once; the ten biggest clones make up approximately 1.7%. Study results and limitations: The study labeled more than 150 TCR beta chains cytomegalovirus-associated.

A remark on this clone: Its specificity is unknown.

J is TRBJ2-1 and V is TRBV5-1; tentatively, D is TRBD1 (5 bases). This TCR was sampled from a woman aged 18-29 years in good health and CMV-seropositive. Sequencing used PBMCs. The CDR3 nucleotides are TGCGCCAGCAGCTACGGACAACCCGAGCAGTTCTTC. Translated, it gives CASSYGQPEQFF.